The source of this T cell receptor (beta chain) is a study of regulatory T cells in long-lasting Graves disease. Whole-study findings and limits: Persistent patients had more shared public clonotypes (2,741) than new patients (about 900).

The CDR3 contains 13 residues. The ends lost 5 bases at V and 7 bases at J; junction bases unmatched: 5. Germline V gene data show CDR1 as MDHEN and CDR2 as SYDVKM. Stated time point: newly diagnosed GD, antithyroid drugs for less than 3 months. The TCR library used RNA extracted from PBMCs. Combining iRepertoire HTBI primers with Arm-PCR of CDR3 regions, the authors built TCR beta libraries. TCRdb re-called the multiplex PCR reads through MiXCR, storing one row per CDR3 protein. The sample records 300,000 to 400,000 distinct CDR3 sequences, 15% to 20% being singletons. This clonotype was seen more than once but under ten times. Its cognate antigen is unknown.

This specimen was peripheral blood mononuclear cells (PBMCs), taken at new diagnosis, from a patient treated with antithyroid drugs. This chain uses TRBV28 with TRBJ1-2; TRBD1 aligns across 9 bases. The sequence came from a female donor with Graves disease. CDR3 residues: CASSRTGEGGYTF. The CDR3 DNA reads TGTGCCAGCAGTCGGACAGGGGAAGGTGGCTACACCTTC.